Here is one T cell receptor (beta chain) with its context. This clonotype came up many times. Its antigen is still unknown. Base qualities are not at hand, and no much larger clone is one base apart. In the germline V gene, CDR1 corresponds to SGHAT and CDR2 to FQNNGV. V loses 3 bases of germline sequence and J loses 13 bases, and the interval between the two ends is 10 bases. There are 12 amino acids in the CDR3, from cysteine to phenylalanine inclusive. Solely the CDR3 DNA is kept, with 36 bases framed from the first base. These data originate in a study of CD8 T cells in ankylosing spondylitis (dated by TCRdb to about 2017). A note on the overall study: The study set out to find disease-linked TCR variants by profiling T cell receptor beta repertoires in ankylosing spondylitis patients and healthy donors. The full study cohort was made up of about 24 ankylosing spondylitis patients and some 100 healthy donors. Peripheral blood was sampled, and synovial fluid was additionally collected from ankylosing spondylitis patients.

Overall study results and their limits: A CD8+ phenotype was shown by the disease-linked clones, which were found at relatively low frequencies in peripheral blood. Blood from ankylosing spondylitis patients appeared to be characterized by a TCR beta motif made up of seven or eight highly homologous amino acid variants. The disease-linked clones were reported to be significantly enriched in matched synovial fluid samples from ankylosing spondylitis patients. Some motif variants were previously reported in synovial fluid and blood of reactive arthritis patients, suggesting common disease-initiation mechanisms.

Sequencer: Illumina HiSeq 2500. Quantitative 5'-RACE with molecular barcodes was used to prepare TCR beta libraries. The paper's processing steps were these. To identify disease-linked TCR variants, a new computational method was used, one built on a probabilistic model of VDJ rearrangement. TCRdb reran the public reads through fastp at Q25 and MiXCR, keeping productive beta chains. One record per CDR3 amino acid sequence lists the most common genes and DNA. For this entry, the V and J calls and clone size follow TCRdb and not the study's own pipeline. Within this sample are some 200,000 distinct CDR3 sequences, with roughly 26% of them counted one time only. The top ten clonotypes cover about 6.9% of the sample.

The TCR was taken from a male donor with ankylosing spondylitis or in good health (not recorded which). The V and J segments used are TRBV11-2 and TRBJ1-6; TRBD1 might be the D gene, on 5 matching bases. Sequencing was performed on blood, either unsorted or a sorted T cell fraction (not recorded which). The CDR3 protein sequence reads: CASSLGLPPLHF. The sequence in DNA is TGTGCCAGCAGCTTGGGACTACCGCCCCTCCACTTT.